This entry lists 31 T cell receptor beta chains sequenced from one sample in a study of shared clonotypes between healthy human individuals. Here immunoSEQ multiplex PCR was the method, and the copy in TCRdb shows in-frame clones only, minus some. The sample has about 1.1 million clones, around 78% seen once. The sequencing input was memory CD4+ T cells from PBMCs. As to subset: CD45RA-negative fraction. These TCRs come from a man younger than 35 in good health. Some clones in this sample may be carry-over from other donors' samples.

The sample holds a few counts of this clone. The V call is TRBV20-1, the J call TRBJ2-5; no clear D. Per germline, CDR1 DFQATT and CDR2 SNEGSKA (reference sequence). The ends were cut back, 5 bases at V and 11 bases at J, with 12 bases in the middle. The CDR3 is 10 residues long. This chain's CDR3 is CSASGPEQYF. CDR3 nucleotides: TGCAGTGCTTCCGGTCCGGAGCAGTACTTC.

This CDR3 is CASSPTDSETQYF. For the CDR3, the DNA is TGTGCCAGCAGCCCCACGGACTCGGAGACCCAGTACTTC. The genes are TRBV9 and TRBJ2-5, with D perhaps matching TRBD2 (5 bases). The CDR3 consists of 13 residues. Germline V CDR1 and CDR2: SGDLS, YYNGEE. Deletions cut 4 bases from V and 5 bases from J, with 12 bases between.

The rearrangement links TRBV5-1 to TRBJ2-4, with 11 nucleotides matching TRBD1. V was clipped by 4 bases and J by 8 bases; unmatched bases: 5. Germline assignment: CDR1 SGHRS and CDR2 YFSETQ. CDR3 length equals 14 residues. CDR3 amino acids: CASSPDRGLDIQYF. The CDR3 DNA reads TGCGCCAGCAGCCCGGACAGGGGGCTTGACATTCAGTACTTC. Together with reference TRBV5-1 and TRBJ2-4, the CDR3 gives the full variable domain: KAGVTQTPRYLIKTRGQQVTLSCSPISGHRSVSWYQQTPGQGLQFLFEYFSETQRNKGNFPGRFSGRQFSNSRSEMNVSTLELGDSALYLCASSPDRGLDIQYFGAGTRLSVL.

The chain has TRBV6-5 and TRBJ1-1; 7 bases align to TRBD1. Germline loops: CDR1 MNHEY, CDR2 SVGAGI. The CDR3 is 15 amino acids. Trimming took 6 bases from V and 4 from J; bases not matched to a gene: 11. The CDR3 DNA reads as TGTGCCAGCAGCGTACACTCCAGGGGGAGCACTGAAGCTTTCTTT. This codes for CASSVHSRGSTEAFF.

The chain employs TRBV28 and TRBJ1-2; D is undetermined. There are 14 residues in the CDR3. Germline V gene sequence: CDR1 MDHEN, CDR2 SYDVKM. V was pared by 8 bases and J by 0 bases, with 13 bases between. This CDR3 reads CASESWTANYGYTF. CDR3 nucleotides: TGTGCCAGCGAGTCGTGGACGGCTAACTATGGCTACACCTTC.

The rearrangement joins TRBV28 to TRBJ2-1, with D maybe TRBD1 (5 bases). The CDR3 runs 16 residues. Germline V gives CDR1 MDHEN, CDR2 SYDVKM. The germline V and J ends were trimmed by 2 bases and 4 bases, with 15 bases remaining between them. The DNA for the CDR3 is TGTGCCAGCAGTTTAAGGGCAGGGTTACTATACAATGAGCAGTTCTTC. Translating gives CASSLRAGLLYNEQFF.

This clone came up many times. The V gene is TRBV5-1, the J gene TRBJ1-3; 10 bases match TRBD1. CDR1 SGHRS and CDR2 YFSETQ come from the germline V gene. The ends lost 0 bases at V and 2 bases at J; junction bases unmatched: 14. This CDR3 contains 20 residues. The CDR3 spells CASSLGRPDRGFGTGNTIYF. The CDR3, as DNA: TGCGCCAGCAGCTTGGGTCGACCGGACAGGGGGTTCGGGACTGGAAACACCATATATTTT.

The chain is built from TRBV5-1 and TRBJ2-7; TRBD2 matches at 12 bases. Germline V gene data show CDR1 as SGHRS and CDR2 as YFSETQ. The CDR3 runs to 14 residues. Unmatched junction bases numbered 3, after V lost 1 base and J lost 7 bases. CDR3 nucleotide sequence: TGCGCCAGCAGCTTGTATGGGACTAGCGGGGAGCAGTACTTC. Its protein is CASSLYGTSGEQYF.

This clone was recorded a few times. The chain recombines TRBV6-5 with TRBJ2-7, with D possibly matching TRBD2 (5 bases). The CDR3 length is 13 residues. Germline lookup yields CDR1 MNHEY and CDR2 SVGAGI. Trimming stripped 7 bases from V and 4 bases from J, with 14 bases between. The CDR3 reads CASTTGRGYEQYF. The CDR3 DNA reads TGTGCCAGCACGACTGGCCGCGGGTACGAGCAGTACTTC.

V usage is TRBV5-8 and J usage is TRBJ2-1; 7 nucleotides align to TRBD1. This CDR3 comprises 13 residues. Germline lookup yields CDR1 SGHTS and CDR2 YDEGEE. The V and J ends lost 6 bases and 15 bases, in that order; junction bases with no gene match: 15. The CDR3 here is CASNLLYGTVLFF. The CDR3 DNA sequence: TGTGCCAGCAACTTACTGTACGGGACAGTCCTGTTCTTC.

The chain carries TRBV7-6 and TRBJ2-1; D remains ambiguous. The CDR3 runs 13 residues. V lost 5 bases to trimming and J lost 8 bases, with 13 bases between them. CDR1 and CDR2 from the germline V gene are SGHVS and FNYEAQ. The CDR3 protein is CASSEGLRYEQFF. As DNA, the CDR3 is TGTGCCAGCAGCGAAGGGTTGCGGTATGAGCAGTTCTTC.

The V call is TRBV6-5, the J call TRBJ2-2; D is uncertain. CDR1 and CDR2 (germline): MNHEY, SVGAGI. Deletions cut 6 bases from V and 3 bases from J, with 5 bases between. The CDR3 is 12 residues long. The CDR3 sequence is CASRSYTGELFF. The CDR3 DNA sequence: TGTGCCAGCAGAAGCTACACCGGGGAGCTGTTTTTT.

This clone came up once. V gene TRBV28 combines with J gene TRBJ2-7; TRBD2 agrees at 9 bases. The CDR3 extends over 14 amino acids. V lost 5 bases and J lost 7; bases outside the gene matches: 9. Looked up from germline, CDR1 is MDHEN and CDR2 is SYDVKM. The CDR3 DNA reads TGTGCCAGCAGTCCCATGGGACTAGCTTTAGAGCAGTACTTC. Translated: CASSPMGLALEQYF.

The V and J genes are TRBV11-1 and TRBJ2-5, with TRBD1 matching 7 bases. The tail of the sequence fits TRBJ2-7 better, so the J call may be wrong. The CDR3 consists of 13 residues. Germline V CDR1 and CDR2: SGHAT, FQDESV (reference sequence). The CDR3 DNA follows: TGTGCCAGCAGCTTATTCACAGGGGACGAGCAGTACTTC. This encodes CASSLFTGDEQYF.

V is TRBV11-2 and J is TRBJ2-5, with TRBD2 matching over 7 bases. The trim removed 7 bases at V and 9 bases at J, leaving 8 bases unmatched. The CDR3 has 12 amino acids. Germline V gene sequence: CDR1 SGHAT, CDR2 FQNNGV. In DNA form, the CDR3 reads TGTGCCAGCACTCATCATCGGGAGGCCCAGTACTTC. It codes for CASTHHREAQYF.

This clone came up once. This CDR3 is CASSLRRPGDEQFF. In DNA, the CDR3 is TGCGCCAGCAGCTTGAGAAGGCCGGGGGATGAGCAGTTCTTC. The chain has TRBV5-1 and TRBJ2-1, with D possibly being TRBD2 (6 bases). The CDR3 runs 14 residues. V lost 1 base, J lost 8 bases, and 13 bases lay in between. CDR1 and CDR2 from the germline V gene are SGHRS and YFSETQ.

This chain links TRBV11-2 with TRBJ2-1; D is perhaps TRBD2 (5 bases). Per germline, CDR1 SGHAT and CDR2 FQNNGV. The germline V and J ends were trimmed by 5 bases and 1 base, with 9 bases remaining between them. The length of the CDR3 is 14 residues. The CDR3: CASSPPGSYNEQFF. The CDR3 DNA follows: TGTGCCAGCAGCCCCCCGGGGTCCTACAATGAGCAGTTCTTC.

This sequence joins TRBV25-1 and TRBJ2-3, with D perhaps being TRBD1 or TRBD2 (5 bases each). CDR1 is MGHDK and CDR2 is SYGVNS in the germline V gene. V was shortened by 7 bases and J by 0 bases, with 8 bases between the two germline ends. The CDR3 is made up of 13 amino acids. The CDR3 DNA follows: TGTGCCAGCAACCGGGACAGCACAGATACGCAGTATTTT. Encoded protein: CASNRDSTDTQYF. The full variable domain, completed using reference TRBV25-1 and TRBJ2-3, is EADIYQTPRYLVIGTGKKITLECSQTMGHDKMYWYQQDPGMELHLIHYSYGVNSTEKGDLSSESTVSRIRTEHFPLTLESARPSHTSQYLCASNRDSTDTQYFGPGTRLTVL.

The chain combines TRBV7-9 with TRBJ1-2, with a weak D call TRBD1 (5 bases). CDR1 is SEHNR, CDR2 FQNEAQ, per germline (reference sequence). V lost 5 bases and J lost 0, with 13 bases in between. This CDR3 contains 15 residues. The CDR3 region is CASSRGTAPNYGYTF. In nucleotides, the CDR3 is TGTGCCAGCAGCCGAGGGACGGCTCCTAACTATGGCTACACCTTC.

The V call is TRBV6-5, the J call TRBJ2-7; 10 positions match TRBD2. The CDR3 loop spans 13 amino acids. V shed 6 bases, J shed 5 bases, and the junction held 4 bases outside the gene matches. Germline assignment: CDR1 MNHEY and CDR2 SVGAGI. The CDR3 DNA follows: TGTGCCAGCAGGCTAGCGGGAGCCCACGAGCAGTACTTC. This encodes CASRLAGAHEQYF.

This clone was seen only once. The chain is built from TRBV28 and TRBJ1-2; D remains ambiguous. Per the germline V gene, CDR1 is MDHEN and CDR2 is SYDVKM. CDR3 length: 13 amino acids. The ends were cut back, 7 bases at V and 6 bases at J, with 15 bases in the middle. The CDR3 spells CASTRSKSNGYTF. In nucleotides, the CDR3 is TGTGCCAGCACCCGCTCCAAATCGAATGGCTACACCTTC.

V gene TRBV5-1 combines with J gene TRBJ2-1, with D perhaps TRBD1 (6 bases). CDR1 is SGHRS, CDR2 YFSETQ, per germline. This CDR3 has 14 amino acids. Trimming removed 1 base from V and 8 bases from J, with 13 bases in between. CDR3 sequence (DNA): TGCGCCAGCAGCTTGCTCCGACAGGTTGATGAGCAGTTCTTC. This sequence encodes CASSLLRQVDEQFF.

The rearrangement links TRBV5-1 to TRBJ2-1; tentative D call: TRBD2 (5 bases). The CDR3 runs to 15 residues. Germline CDR1 reads SGHRS; CDR2 reads YFSETQ. Deletions cut 4 bases from V and 3 bases from J, with 14 bases between. CDR3 loop: CASSQAVPLYNEQFF. The CDR3 nucleotides read TGCGCCAGCAGCCAAGCGGTCCCTCTCTACAATGAGCAGTTCTTC.

This chain connects TRBV5-4 to TRBJ2-2; D gene unclear. The CDR3 length is 15 residues. V was cut by 1 base and J by 0 bases, with 7 bases left in between. CDR1 and CDR2 from the germline V gene are SGHNT and YYREEE (reference sequence). The DNA for the CDR3 is TGTGCCAGCAGCTTGCTTTTCGCGAACACCGGGGAGCTGTTTTTT. This translates into CASSLLFANTGELFF.

The V call is TRBV7-3, the J call TRBJ2-6; 9 bases are shared with TRBD1. CDR1 SGHTA and CDR2 FQGTGA come from the germline V gene. V trimming: 5 bases; J trimming: 2 bases; junction bases outside the gene matches: 10. The CDR3 runs 18 residues. The CDR3 spells CASSARGQGMAGANVLTF. In DNA form, the CDR3 reads TGTGCCAGCAGCGCGCGGGGACAGGGAATGGCTGGGGCCAACGTCCTGACTTTC.

Notes on this clone: Other DNA variants within this sample encode the same CDR3. The chain joins TRBV18 to TRBJ1-1; 9 bases fit TRBD1. Losses at the gene ends were 2 bases for V and 3 bases for J; bases not matched to a gene: 4. Germline V gives CDR1 KGHSH, CDR2 LQKENI. The CDR3 covers 15 residues. CDR3 sequence reads: CASSPTGGDDTEAFF. CDR3 nucleotides: TGTGCCAGCTCACCAACAGGGGGCGATGACACTGAAGCTTTCTTT. The entire variable domain, with the rest obtained from reference TRBV18 and TRBJ1-1, is as follows: NAGVMQNPRHLVRRRGQEARLRCSPMKGHSHVYWYRQLPEEGLKFMVYLQKENIIDESGMPKERFSAEFPKEGPSILRIQQVVRGDSAAYFCASSPTGGDDTEAFFGQGTRLTVV.

The rearrangement uses TRBV7-2 and TRBJ2-3; 8 bases are a match to TRBD2. The germline V gene encodes CDR1 SGHTA and CDR2 FQGNSA. Unmatched junction bases numbered 6, after V lost 4 bases and J lost 3 bases. The CDR3 spans 15 residues. The chain's CDR3 is CASSSMAGGTDTQYF. CDR3 coding DNA: TGTGCCAGCAGCTCAATGGCGGGAGGTACAGATACGCAGTATTTT.

This chain connects TRBV10-3 to TRBJ2-5; weak D call: TRBD1 (6 bases). CDR3 length: 14 residues. V lost 3 bases, J lost 4 bases, and 12 bases lay in between. Germline-derived CDR1 and CDR2 are ENHRY and SYGVKD. CDR3 protein: CAISERTGPETQYF. The CDR3 DNA sequence: TGTGCCATCAGTGAAAGAACAGGGCCAGAGACCCAGTACTTC.

This clone has only one observation. The chain combines TRBV14 with TRBJ2-7; 10 positions match TRBD1. Losses at the gene ends were 4 bases for V and 3 bases for J; bases not matched to a gene: 6. This CDR3 region has 15 residues. Per the germline V gene, CDR1 is SGHDN and CDR2 is FVKESK. The CDR3 loop is CASSPSGTGVYEQYF. DNA of the CDR3: TGTGCCAGCAGCCCCTCCGGGACAGGGGTCTACGAGCAGTACTTC.

The V and J genes are TRBV7-9 and TRBJ1-5; D is undetermined. Germline CDR1 and CDR2: SEHNR and FQNEAQ (reference sequence). Trimming shortened V by 1 base and J by 0 bases, and 7 bases separated the two germline ends. The CDR3 spans 15 residues. CDR3 coding DNA: TGTGCCAGCAGCTTAGGAGACAATAGCAATCAGCCCCAGCATTTT. The encoded protein is CASSLGDNSNQPQHF.

In this sample, this clone turned up a few times. The gene calls are TRBV5-4 and TRBJ2-3, with no clear D. The CDR3 totals 12 residues. Between the trimmed V and J ends, which lost 3 bases and 2 bases, there was a span of 4 bases. In germline, CDR1 is SGHNT, CDR2 YYREEE (reference sequence). The DNA for the CDR3 is TGTGCCAGCAGCTGGTTCACAGATACGCAGTATTTT. Protein sequence: CASSWFTDTQYF.